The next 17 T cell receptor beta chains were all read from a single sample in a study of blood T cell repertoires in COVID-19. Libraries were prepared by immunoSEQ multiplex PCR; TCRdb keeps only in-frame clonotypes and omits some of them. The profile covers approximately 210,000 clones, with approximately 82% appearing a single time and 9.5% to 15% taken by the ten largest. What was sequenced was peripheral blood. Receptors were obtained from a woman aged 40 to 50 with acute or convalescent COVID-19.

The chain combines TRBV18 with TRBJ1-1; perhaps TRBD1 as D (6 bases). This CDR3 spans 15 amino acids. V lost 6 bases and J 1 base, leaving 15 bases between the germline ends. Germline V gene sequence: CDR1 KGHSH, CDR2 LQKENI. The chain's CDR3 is CASSGRPTGNTEAFF. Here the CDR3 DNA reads TGTGCCAGCTCCGGACGCCCGACAGGGAACACTGAAGCTTTCTTT.

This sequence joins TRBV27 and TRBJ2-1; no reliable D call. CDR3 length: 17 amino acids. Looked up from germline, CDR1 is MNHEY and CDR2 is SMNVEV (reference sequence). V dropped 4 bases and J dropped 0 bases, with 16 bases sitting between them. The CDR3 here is CASSSRKRSSSYNEQFF. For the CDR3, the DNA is TGTGCCAGCAGTTCCCGAAAGCGATCGAGCTCCTACAATGAGCAGTTCTTC.

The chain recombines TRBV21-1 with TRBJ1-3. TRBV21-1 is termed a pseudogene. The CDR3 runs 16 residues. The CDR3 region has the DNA TGTGCCAGCAGCTGTTGCTGGGGAGAGTCTGGAAACACCATATATTTT. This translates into CASSCCWGESGNTIYF.

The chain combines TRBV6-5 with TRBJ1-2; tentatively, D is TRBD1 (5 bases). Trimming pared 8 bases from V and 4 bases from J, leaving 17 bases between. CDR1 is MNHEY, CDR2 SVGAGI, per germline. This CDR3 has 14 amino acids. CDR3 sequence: CASAKLTGGYGYTF. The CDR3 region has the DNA TGTGCCAGCGCAAAACTCACCGGGGGCTATGGCTACACCTTC.

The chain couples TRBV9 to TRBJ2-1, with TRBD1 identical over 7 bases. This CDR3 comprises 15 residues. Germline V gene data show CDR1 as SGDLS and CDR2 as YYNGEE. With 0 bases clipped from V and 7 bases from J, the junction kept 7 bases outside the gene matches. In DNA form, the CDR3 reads TGTGCCAGCAGCGTAGGAGAGGACAGGAGGAATGAGCAGTTCTTC. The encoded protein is CASSVGEDRRNEQFF.

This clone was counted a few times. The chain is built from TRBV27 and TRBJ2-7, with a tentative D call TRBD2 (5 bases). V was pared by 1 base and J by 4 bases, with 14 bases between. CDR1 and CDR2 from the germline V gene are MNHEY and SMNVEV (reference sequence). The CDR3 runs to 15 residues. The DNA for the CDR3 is TGTGCCAGCAGTTTATTAAGGGAACTAGATTACGAGCAGTACTTC. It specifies CASSLLRELDYEQYF.

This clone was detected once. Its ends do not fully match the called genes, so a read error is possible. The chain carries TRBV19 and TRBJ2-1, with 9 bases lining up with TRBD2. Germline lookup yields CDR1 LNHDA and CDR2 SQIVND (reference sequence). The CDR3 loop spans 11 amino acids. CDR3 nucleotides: TGTGCCAGTAGTAGCGGGAGGGCCGGAATCTTC. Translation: CASSSGRAGIF.

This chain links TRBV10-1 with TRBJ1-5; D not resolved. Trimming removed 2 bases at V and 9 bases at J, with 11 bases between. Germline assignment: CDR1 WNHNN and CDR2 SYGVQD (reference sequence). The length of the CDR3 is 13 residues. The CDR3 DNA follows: TGCGCCAGCAGTGAGCACGGTGTGCGGCCCCAGCATTTT. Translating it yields CASSEHGVRPQHF.

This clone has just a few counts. CDR3 nucleotide sequence: TGTGCCAGTAGTGGACAGGGGATATCACCCCTCCACTTT. Translated: CASSGQGISPLHF. V is TRBV19 and J is TRBJ1-6, with 9 bases aligning to TRBD1. Germline loops: CDR1 LNHDA, CDR2 SQIVND (reference sequence). The V segment lost 5 bases and the J segment 10 bases; nucleotides outside the gene matches: 3. The length of the CDR3 is 13 residues. Full variable domain (missing parts from reference TRBV19 and TRBJ1-6): DGGITQSPKYLFRKEGQNVTLSCEQNLNHDAMYWYRQDPGQGLRLIYYSQIVNDFQKGDIAEGYSVSREKKESFPLTVTSAQKNPTAFYLCASSGQGISPLHFGNGTRLTVT.

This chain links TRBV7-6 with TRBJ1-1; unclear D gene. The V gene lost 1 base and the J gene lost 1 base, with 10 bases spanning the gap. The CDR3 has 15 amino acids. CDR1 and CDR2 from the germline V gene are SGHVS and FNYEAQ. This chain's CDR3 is CASSLVRGANTEAFF. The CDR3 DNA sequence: TGTGCCAGCAGCTTAGTGCGGGGAGCGAACACTGAAGCTTTCTTT. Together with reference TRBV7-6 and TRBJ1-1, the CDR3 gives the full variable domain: GAGVSQSPRYKVTKRGQDVALRCDPISGHVSLYWYRQALGQGPEFLTYFNYEAQQDKSGLPNDRFSAERPEGSISTLTIQRTEQRDSAMYRCASSLVRGANTEAFFGQGTRLTVV.

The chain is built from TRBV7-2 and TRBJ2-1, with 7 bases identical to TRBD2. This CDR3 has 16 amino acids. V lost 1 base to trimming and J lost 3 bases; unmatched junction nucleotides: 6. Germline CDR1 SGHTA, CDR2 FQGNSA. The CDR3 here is CASSLVPAGIYNEQFF. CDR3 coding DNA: TGTGCCAGCAGCTTAGTCCCAGCGGGGATCTACAATGAGCAGTTCTTC.

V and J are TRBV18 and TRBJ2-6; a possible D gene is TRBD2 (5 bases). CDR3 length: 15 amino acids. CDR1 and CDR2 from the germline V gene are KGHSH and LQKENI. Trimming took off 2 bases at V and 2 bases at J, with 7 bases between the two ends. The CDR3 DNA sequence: TGTGCCAGCTCACCAAACGGGGCTGGGGCCAACGTCCTGACTTTC. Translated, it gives CASSPNGAGANVLTF.

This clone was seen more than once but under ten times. The CDR3 reads CASSIDGQGTSTEQFF. The CDR3 region has the DNA TGTGCCAGTAGTATAGATGGTCAAGGGACTAGCACTGAGCAGTTCTTC. This sequence joins TRBV19 and TRBJ2-1, with 9 bases matching TRBD2. The ends lost 0 bases at V and 9 bases at J; junction bases unmatched: 9. This CDR3 contains 16 residues. Germline assignment: CDR1 LNHDA and CDR2 SQIVND (reference sequence).

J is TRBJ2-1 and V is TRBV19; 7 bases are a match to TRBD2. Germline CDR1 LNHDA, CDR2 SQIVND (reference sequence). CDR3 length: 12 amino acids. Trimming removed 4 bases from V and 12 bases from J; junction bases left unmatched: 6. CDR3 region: CASSTPGGRQFF. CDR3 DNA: TGTGCCAGTAGTACCCCGGGAGGACGGCAGTTCTTC.

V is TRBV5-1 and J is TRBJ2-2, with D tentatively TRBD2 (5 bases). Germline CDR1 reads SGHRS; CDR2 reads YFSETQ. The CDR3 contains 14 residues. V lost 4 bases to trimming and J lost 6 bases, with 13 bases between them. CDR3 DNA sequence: TGCGCCAGCAGCCCCCCGCGGGTGGCCGGGGAGCTGTTTTTT. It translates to CASSPPRVAGELFF.

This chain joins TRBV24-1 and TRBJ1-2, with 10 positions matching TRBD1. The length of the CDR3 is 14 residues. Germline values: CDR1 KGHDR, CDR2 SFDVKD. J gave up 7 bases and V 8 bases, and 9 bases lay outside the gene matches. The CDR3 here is CATTKTRTGGGYTF. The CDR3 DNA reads TGTGCCACCACAAAGACCCGGACAGGGGGTGGCTACACCTTC.

In DNA, the CDR3 is TGCGCCAGCAGGCCGGGGGGGTTCCTTACTGGAAACACCATATATTTT. It yields the protein CASRPGGFLTGNTIYF. The chain has TRBV5-1 and TRBJ1-3, with D perhaps TRBD1 (5 bases). The germline V gene has CDR1 SGHRS and CDR2 YFSETQ. The CDR3 contains 16 residues. With 5 bases removed from V and 2 bases from J, the gap between germline ends came to 17 bases.